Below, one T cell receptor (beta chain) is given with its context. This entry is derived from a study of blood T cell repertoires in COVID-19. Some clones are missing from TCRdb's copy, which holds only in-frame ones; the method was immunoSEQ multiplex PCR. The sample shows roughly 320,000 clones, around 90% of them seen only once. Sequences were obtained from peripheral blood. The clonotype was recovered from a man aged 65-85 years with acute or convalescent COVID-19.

The CDR3 DNA sequence: TGTGCCAGCAGCCGAGTGGGAGGTTCCCTGAATGAGCAGTTCTTC. Translated: CASSRVGGSLNEQFF. The chain has TRBV7-8 and TRBJ2-1, with D possibly being TRBD2 (6 bases). Deletions cut 5 bases from V and 7 bases from J, with 18 bases between. The CDR3 has 15 amino acids. Germline V CDR1 and CDR2: SGHVS, FQNEAQ.